These 32 T cell receptor beta chains were sequenced from one sample in a study of shared clonotypes between healthy human individuals. Using immunoSEQ multiplex PCR, the repertoire was profiled, and TCRdb retains in-frame clones only, with some absent. The sample has over a million clones, around 82% seen once. The sequenced sample consisted of memory CD4+ T cells from PBMCs. This sample's subset: CD45RA-negative fraction. The origin of the receptors is a young man in good health. Some clones in this sample may be carry-over from other donors' samples.

The chain carries TRBV5-1 and TRBJ2-7, with TRBD1 identical over 7 bases. CDR1 is SGHRS and CDR2 is YFSETQ in the germline V gene. The CDR3 is 13 amino acids. With V trimmed by 4 bases and J by 4 bases, 5 bases remained unmatched. CDR3 DNA: TGCGCCAGCAGCCCCCAGACAGGGTACGAGCAGTACTTC. It encodes CASSPQTGYEQYF.

The rearrangement joins TRBV2 to TRBJ1-1; D gene ambiguous. V lost 4 bases, J lost 1 base, and 16 bases lay in between. The germline CDR1 and CDR2 sequences are SNHLY and FYNNEI. The CDR3 is made up of 16 amino acids. The CDR3 sequence is CASSGTVGNRNTEAFF. The CDR3 coding sequence is TGTGCCAGCAGTGGAACAGTCGGGAATAGGAACACTGAAGCTTTCTTT.

The chain combines TRBV27 with TRBJ1-2; TRBD1 is a possible D gene (5 bases). The germline CDR1 and CDR2 sequences are MNHEY and SMNVEV (reference sequence). The CDR3 loop spans 16 amino acids. Between the trimmed V and J ends, which lost 6 bases and 2 bases, there was a span of 19 bases. The CDR3 nucleotides read TGTGCCAGCAGCCGAATGGGACGGCTCGTAAACTATGGCTACACCTTC. Amino acid sequence: CASSRMGRLVNYGYTF.

The sample holds a few counts of this clone. V usage is TRBV2 and J usage is TRBJ2-1; no reliable D call. Per the germline V gene, CDR1 is SNHLY and CDR2 is FYNNEI. V lost 3 bases and J 1 base, leaving 4 bases between the germline ends. This CDR3 is 13 amino acids long. CDR3 sequence (DNA): TGTGCCAGCAGTGAGGGATCCTACAATGAGCAGTTCTTC. This codes for CASSEGSYNEQFF.

This chain connects TRBV9 to TRBJ2-3; D uncertain. The germline CDR1 and CDR2 sequences are SGDLS and YYNGEE. The CDR3 has 15 residues. V was clipped by 0 bases and J by 5 bases, with 13 bases between them. The DNA of the CDR3 is TGTGCCAGCAGCGTAGTTGCGGATCAGGAAGATACGCAGTATTTT. Encoded protein: CASSVVADQEDTQYF. Looking up the rest from reference TRBV9 and TRBJ2-3 gives the full variable domain: DSGVTQTPKHLITATGQRVTLRCSPRSGDLSVYWYQQSLDQGLQFLIQYYNGEERAKGNILERFSAQQFPDLHSELNLSSLELGDSALYFCASSVVADQEDTQYFGPGTRLTVL.

The V and J genes are TRBV6-5 and TRBJ1-1; TRBD1 is a possible D gene (5 bases). V dropped 0 bases and J dropped 4 bases, with 12 bases sitting between them. This CDR3 has 15 amino acids. CDR1 and CDR2 from the germline V gene are MNHEY and SVGAGI. The CDR3 region is CASSYSARAGTEAFF. Here the CDR3 DNA reads TGTGCCAGCAGTTACTCAGCCAGGGCGGGCACTGAAGCTTTCTTT.

This chain joins TRBV7-9 and TRBJ2-1; a possible D gene is TRBD2 (6 bases). The CDR3 has 13 residues. The germline V gene has CDR1 SEHNR and CDR2 FQNEAQ (reference sequence). Trimming shortened V by 3 bases and J by 14 bases, and 17 bases separated the two germline ends. CDR3 sequence reads: CASSLGGAEEEFF. CDR3 DNA: TGTGCCAGCAGCTTGGGCGGGGCGGAAGAGGAGTTCTTC.

The sample holds one count of this clone. At the DNA level, this CDR3 is encoded by other sequences in the same sample as well. The genes are TRBV15 and TRBJ1-1, with D hard to call. V was cut by 1 base and J by 2 bases, with 5 bases left in between. From germline, CDR1 is LNHNV and CDR2 YYDKDF (reference sequence). The CDR3 sequence is 13 residues long. In DNA form, the CDR3 reads TGTGCCACCAGCAGAGTAGGTAACACTGAAGCTTTCTTT. Amino acids: CATSRVGNTEAFF.

As concerns this clone: Germline is not matched at one junction end, which may reflect a read error. The chain carries TRBV6-5 and TRBJ1-1, with unresolved D. The CDR3 covers 14 residues. Germline CDR1 is MNHEY and CDR2 is SVGAGI. The CDR3 DNA reads TGTGCCATCAGTGAGTCGATGGTGATTGGGAGGATTTACTTT. Protein sequence: CAISESMVIGRIYF.

The chain joins TRBV7-3 to TRBJ2-1, with TRBD2 identical over 9 bases. CDR1 and CDR2 from the germline V gene are SGHTA and FQGTGA. Trimming cost V 5 bases and J 8 bases; bases outside gene matches: 13. This CDR3 contains 16 residues. DNA for the CDR3: TGTGCCAGCAGCCCAACCCTAGCGGGAATTCGCTATGAGCAGTTCTTC. It encodes CASSPTLAGIRYEQFF. Combining the CDR3 with reference TRBV7-3 and TRBJ2-1 gives the whole variable domain GAGVSQTPSNKVTEKGKYVELRCDPISGHTALYWYRQSLGQGPEFLIYFQGTGAADDSGLPNDRFFAVRPEGSVSTLKIQRTERGDSAVYLCASSPTLAGIRYEQFFGPGTRLTVL.

The J gene is TRBJ2-1, the V gene TRBV2; D is unresolved. This CDR3 has 13 residues. CDR1 is SNHLY, CDR2 FYNNEI, per germline. With 2 bases removed from V and 3 bases from J, the gap between germline ends came to 5 bases. CDR3 coding DNA: TGTGCCAGCAGTGAACTTCTCTACAATGAGCAGTTCTTC. Protein sequence: CASSELLYNEQFF.

This chain links TRBV29-1 with TRBJ1-6; 7 bases are a match to TRBD1. Germline V gene lookup returns CDR1 SQVTM and CDR2 ANQGSEA. The trim removed 4 bases at V and 10 bases at J, leaving 7 bases unmatched. The CDR3 contains 13 residues. The CDR3 here is CSVGAGGDSPLHF. For the CDR3, the DNA is TGCAGCGTTGGGGCAGGGGGAGACTCACCCCTCCACTTT. Using reference TRBV29-1 and TRBJ1-6 for the parts outside the CDR3, the full variable domain is SAVISQKPSRDICQRGTSLTIQCQVDSQVTMMFWYRQQPGQSLTLIATANQGSEATYESGFVIDKFPISRPNLTFSTLTVSNMSPEDSSIYLCSVGAGGDSPLHFGNGTRLTVT.

The V gene is TRBV11-2, the J gene TRBJ2-1; 9 bases map to TRBD2. The CDR3 length is 16 residues. CDR1 is SGHAT and CDR2 is FQNNGV in the germline V gene. The J segment lost 6 bases and the V segment lost 1 base, leaving 7 bases of the junction unmatched. CDR3 sequence (DNA): TGTGCCAGCAGCTTAGTGGGTAGCGGGAGATTCAATGAGCAGTTCTTC. Translation: CASSLVGSGRFNEQFF.

The genes are TRBV5-4 and TRBJ2-1; D remains unclear. V was pared by 3 bases and J by 7 bases, with 5 bases between. Germline V gene sequence: CDR1 SGHNT, CDR2 YYREEE (reference sequence). CDR3 size: 11 residues. CDR3 sequence: CASSYANEQFF. CDR3 DNA: TGTGCCAGCAGCTATGCTAATGAGCAGTTCTTC.

A single count supports this clone. The chain couples TRBV25-1 to TRBJ2-1; 14 positions match TRBD2. The CDR3 extends over 15 amino acids. V lost 1 base, J lost 12 bases, and 5 bases stayed unmatched. Per germline, CDR1 MGHDK and CDR2 SYGVNS. In DNA, the CDR3 is TGTGCCAGCAGTGAATCGACTAGCGGGGGGGGAGCGCAGTTCTTC. Its protein product is CASSESTSGGGAQFF.

The V call is TRBV7-2, the J call TRBJ2-7, with TRBD2 matching over 8 bases. The CDR3 loop spans 13 amino acids. CDR1 is SGHTA, CDR2 FQGNSA, per germline. V shed 4 bases, J shed 3 bases, and the junction held 2 bases outside the gene matches. CDR3 nucleotides: TGTGCCAGCAGCTGGCGGGGGGACTACGAGCAGTACTTC. Its protein product is CASSWRGDYEQYF.

This clone is a singleton in its sample. The chain couples TRBV2 to TRBJ1-4, with D possibly being TRBD1 (5 bases). CDR1 is SNHLY, CDR2 FYNNEI, per germline. V was pared by 4 bases and J by 8 bases, with 17 bases between. The CDR3 is 15 residues long. CDR3 region: CASSAPGLGTEKLFF. CDR3 bases: TGTGCCAGCAGTGCCCCGGGACTAGGGACCGAAAAACTGTTTTTT.

This clone was counted ten times or more. The V call is TRBV21-1, the J call TRBJ1-2. TRBV21-1 is noted as a pseudogene. The CDR3 loop spans 14 amino acids. CDR3 DNA: TGTGCCAGCAGCAAAGTAAGTTGGCGCCCGGGCTACACCTTC. Its protein is CASSKVSWRPGYTF.

The chain carries TRBV18 and TRBJ2-1; 10 bases align to TRBD1. The CDR3 is made up of 16 amino acids. Unmatched junction bases numbered 8, after V lost 8 bases and J lost 1 base. Germline assignment: CDR1 KGHSH and CDR2 LQKENI. The CDR3 DNA follows: TGTGCCAGCCAGACGGGACAGGGGTTTTCCTACAATGAGCAGTTCTTC. It is translated as CASQTGQGFSYNEQFF.

The gene calls are TRBV5-1 and TRBJ1-4; D is possibly TRBD1 (5 bases). V lost 3 bases and J lost 8, with 8 bases in between. Germline V lookup: CDR1 SGHRS, CDR2 YFSETQ. The CDR3 is 12 amino acids. Here the CDR3 reads CASSSAGEKLFF. In nucleotides, the CDR3 is TGCGCCAGCAGCTCGGCAGGGGAAAAACTGTTTTTT.

The chain uses TRBV5-1 and TRBJ2-6; either TRBD1 or TRBD2 may fit D (6 bases each). Germline lookup yields CDR1 SGHRS and CDR2 YFSETQ. This CDR3 has 16 residues. V shed 2 bases and J shed 6 bases, with 15 bases lying between them. The CDR3, as DNA: TGCGCCAGCAGCTTTAGTGGGGGGCGTTCGGCCAACGTCCTGACTTTC. Its translation is CASSFSGGRSANVLTF.

The J gene is TRBJ2-3, the V gene TRBV10-3, with 9 bases aligning to TRBD1. Germline V gives CDR1 ENHRY, CDR2 SYGVKD. CDR3 length: 14 amino acids. The junction had 5 bases not matched to a gene; V was cut back by 4 bases and J by 6 bases. The CDR3: CAISGDRVVDTQYF. Here the CDR3 DNA reads TGTGCCATCAGTGGGGACAGGGTAGTTGATACGCAGTATTTT.

Note on this clone: The sample contains more than one DNA sequence encoding this CDR3. The chain uses TRBV20-1 and TRBJ2-3; D gene ambiguous. Trimming took off 6 bases at V and 7 bases at J, with 11 bases between the two ends. CDR3 length: 11 residues. Germline CDR1 reads DFQATT; CDR2 reads SNEGSKA (reference sequence). The CDR3 DNA reads TGCAGTGCCAGAAAAGCAAATACGCAGTATTTT. Protein product: CSARKANTQYF.

This clone was counted a few times. The chain recombines TRBV28 with TRBJ2-7; the match to TRBD1 covers 7 bases. From germline, CDR1 is MDHEN and CDR2 SYDVKM. The CDR3 covers 13 residues. J was trimmed by 5 bases and V by 6 bases; bases with no gene match: 7. The CDR3 loop reads CASRPGQANEQYF. CDR3 in DNA: TGTGCCAGCAGACCAGGACAGGCAAACGAGCAGTACTTC. The full variable domain, with the rest looked up from reference TRBV28 and TRBJ2-7, is DVKVTQSSRYLVKRTGEKVFLECVQDMDHENMFWYRQDPGLGLRLIYFSYDVKMKEKGDIPEGYSVSREKKERFSLILESASTNQTSMYLCASRPGQANEQYFGPGTRLTVT.

J is TRBJ2-3 and V is TRBV25-1, with a weak D call TRBD1 (5 bases). The CDR3 is made up of 14 amino acids. Germline V gene lookup returns CDR1 MGHDK and CDR2 SYGVNS. V lost 3 bases, J lost 5 bases, and 12 bases lay in between. This CDR3 is CASSDPRAGDTQYF. CDR3 nucleotide sequence: TGTGCCAGCAGTGACCCCAGGGCTGGAGATACGCAGTATTTT.

This clone was seen a single time. CDR3 protein: CASRYRADGEQYF. The CDR3 DNA follows: TGTGCCAGCCGGTACAGGGCGGATGGCGAGCAGTACTTC. The gene calls are TRBV2 and TRBJ2-7, with a tentative D call TRBD1 (6 bases). This CDR3 contains 13 residues. CDR1 is SNHLY and CDR2 is FYNNEI in the germline V gene. Trimming took 8 bases from V and 6 from J, leaving 17 bases between them. The full variable domain, its missing parts supplied by reference TRBV2 and TRBJ2-7, is EPEVTQTPSHQVTQMGQEVILRCVPISNHLYFYWYRQILGQKVEFLVSFYNNEISEKSEIFDDQFSVERPDGSNFTLKIRSTKLEDSAMYFCASRYRADGEQYFGPGTRLTVT.

This rearrangement joins TRBV11-2 to TRBJ2-7, with D possibly TRBD2 on 5 matching bases. V dropped 2 bases and J dropped 4 bases, with 27 bases sitting between them. CDR3 length: 19 residues. CDR1 SGHAT and CDR2 FQNNGV come from the germline V gene. CDR3 DNA sequence: TGTGCCAGCAGCTTAAAACCCCAGGCGTGGGCTAGCTCCAATTACGAGCAGTACTTC. Encoded protein: CASSLKPQAWASSNYEQYF.

CDR3 sequence reads: CASSPRIGGGNTGELFF. The CDR3 region has the DNA TGTGCCAGCAGTCCCCGCATCGGGGGAGGGAACACCGGGGAGCTGTTTTTT. The rearrangement uses TRBV28 and TRBJ2-2; weak D call: TRBD2 (6 bases). V was pared by 5 bases and J by 1 base, with 17 bases between. This CDR3 spans 17 amino acids. Germline assignment: CDR1 MDHEN and CDR2 SYDVKM.

This clone was found once. V and J are TRBV27 and TRBJ1-4; TRBD1 aligns across 10 bases. Unmatched junction bases numbered 10, after V lost 7 bases and J lost 8 bases. This CDR3 comprises 15 residues. Germline CDR1 MNHEY, CDR2 SMNVEV (reference sequence). The CDR3 loop is CASKTTGQGWEKLFF. CDR3 DNA sequence: TGTGCCAGCAAAACCACGGGACAGGGGTGGGAAAAACTGTTTTTT.

CDR3 coding DNA: TGTGCCTGGAGTCACGGACAGGGGGTCTACGAGCAGTACTTC. Translating it yields CAWSHGQGVYEQYF. The rearrangement joins TRBV30 to TRBJ2-7, with 10 bases aligning to TRBD1. This CDR3 has 14 residues. Germline V gene sequence: CDR1 GTSNPN, CDR2 SVGIG (reference sequence). V shed 2 bases, J shed 3 bases, and the junction held 4 bases outside the gene matches.

The chain joins TRBV27 to TRBJ1-5; D is uncertain. This CDR3 has 11 amino acids. V lost 5 bases and J 3 bases, leaving 2 bases between the germline ends. Germline CDR1 MNHEY, CDR2 SMNVEV (reference sequence). CDR3 protein: CASSANQPQHF. The CDR3 coding sequence is TGTGCCAGCAGTGCCAATCAGCCCCAGCATTTT.

This clone was found once. J is TRBJ2-5 and V is TRBV7-2; no clear D. Germline V gives CDR1 SGHTA, CDR2 FQGNSA. The V end was cut by 1 base, the J end by 5 bases, with 11 bases between. CDR3 size: 14 residues. The DNA of the CDR3 is TGTGCCAGCAGCTTAGTGGGCCTACGGGAGACCCAGTACTTC. This codes for CASSLVGLRETQYF.